This TCR beta chain is drawn from a study of OX40 agonist ivuxolimab in advanced cancers. Study background: Treatment received earlier with anti-PD-1, anti-PD-L1 or anti-CTLA-4 agents was allowed, and over 30% had some. General study findings and limits: Average numbers of expanded clones were greater in CD8+ T cells than in CD4+.

This CDR3 is 16 amino acids long. The V segment lost 1 base and the J segment 0 bases; nucleotides outside the gene matches: 3. In germline, CDR1 is LGHNA, CDR2 YNFKEQ. Of note for this clone: As yet, its antigen is unknown.

Here immunoSEQ multiplex PCR was the method, and the copy in TCRdb shows in-frame clones only, minus some. The table lists about 64,000 clones, around 90% of them singletons. This specimen was CD4+ or CD8+ T cells sorted from blood, taken in a trial of the OX40 agonist ivuxolimab. This clonotype originated in an adult with an advanced solid tumor such as melanoma, head and neck, liver or kidney cancer. The chain combines TRBV4-2 with TRBJ2-1; TRBD1 agrees at 7 bases. The CDR3 DNA sequence: TGTGCCAGCAGCCAAGCCCCAGGGGGCTCCTACAATGAGCAGTTCTTC. Its protein is CASSQAPGGSYNEQFF.